This is a list of T cell receptor beta chains from one sample in a study of blood T cell repertoires in COVID-19. Only in-frame clones appear in the TCRdb table, and some are missing; sequencing was by immunoSEQ multiplex PCR. The sample consists of about 250,000 clones, 65% to 90% of them appearing once. Material for sequencing was peripheral blood. All receptors derive from a woman of 80 years or more with active or convalescent COVID-19. Each CDR3 is given with its conserved first and last residue. The D gene is left open where the match is weak. Not all rows give a size; the values are once, few, many and, for expanded clones, a class.

clone_size	v_call	d_call	j_call	cdr3_nt	cdr3_aa
.	TRBV27	.	TRBJ2-5	TGTGCCAGCAGTTTTCACAGGGAAGAGACCCAGTACTTC	CASSFHREETQYF
.	TRBV3-1/TRBV3-2	TRBD1	TRBJ1-2	TGTGCCAGCAGCCGGCAGGGGGAAGATTATGGCTACACCTTC	CASSRQGEDYGYTF
few	TRBV28	.	TRBJ1-6	TGTGCCAGCAGTTTCCAGGGTAGAATTTCACCCCTCCACTTT	CASSFQGRISPLHF
.	TRBV19	.	TRBJ2-3	TGTGCCAGTAGTATAGAAGCGACAGGCGTAAGAGATACGCAGTATTTT	CASSIEATGVRDTQYF
.	TRBV5-1	.	TRBJ1-1	TGCGCCAGCAGCTTGACTTCGAGGGTAGGTGTGGACACTGAAGCTTTCTTT	CASSLTSRVGVDTEAFF
.	TRBV6-5	TRBD1	TRBJ2-1	TGTGCCAGCAGATCCCGACAGGGATCTTACAATGAGCAGTTCTTC	CASRSRQGSYNEQFF
.	TRBV5-1	TRBD1	TRBJ2-3	TGCGCCAGCAGCCCCGTGGGACAGCAAGTTGATACGCAGTATTTT	CASSPVGQQVDTQYF
.	TRBV2	TRBD1	TRBJ2-2	TGTGCCAGCAGTACTACTGGGGGAGGACAGGGTGGCACCGGGGAGCTGTTTTTT	CASSTTGGGQGGTGELFF
.	TRBV19	.	TRBJ1-5	TGTGCCAGTGTAGGGGGAACCAATCAGCCCCAGCATTTT	CASVGGTNQPQHF
once	TRBV5-1	.	TRBJ1-4	TGCGCCAGCAGGGGGGCAGCAACTAATGAAAAACTGTTTTTT	CASRGAATNEKLFF
many	TRBV24-1	.	TRBJ2-3	.	CATSDLHQRGGLLDTQYF
.	TRBV28	.	TRBJ1-4	TGTGCCAGCAGTTCCCCACCTGGGACTAACGAAAAACTGTTTTTT	CASSSPPGTNEKLFF
.	TRBV5-1	TRBD1	TRBJ1-1	TGCGCCAGCAGCCTTGGGACAGGGGGTTACACTGAAGCTTTCTTT	CASSLGTGGYTEAFF
.	TRBV4-2	TRBD2	TRBJ2-1	TGTGCCAGCAGCCAAGAGACTAGCGGGGGGGCGACTGAGCAGTTCTTC	CASSQETSGGATEQFF
.	TRBV28	TRBD1	TRBJ1-2	TGTGCCAGCAGTGGGGACAGGGGGAGCTATGGCTACACCTTC	CASSGDRGSYGYTF
.	TRBV2	.	TRBJ1-2	TGTGCCAGCAGTGGGGCAGAGAAGGCTAACTATGGCTACACCTTC	CASSGAEKANYGYTF
.	TRBV10-3	TRBD1	TRBJ1-2	TGTGCCATCAGTGACCGGGACAGGGTTGATTTTGGCTACACCTTC	CAISDRDRVDFGYTF
.	TRBV6-6	TRBD1	TRBJ1-1	TGTGCCAGCAGTTACCGACAGGGACCGAACACTGAAGCTTTCTTT	CASSYRQGPNTEAFF
.	TRBV2	.	TRBJ1-2	TGTGCCAGCTTAACTGGGGAGAACTATGGCTACACCTTC	CASLTGENYGYTF
.	TRBV5-1	TRBD1	TRBJ2-3	TGCGCCAGCAGCCCGGACAGGGGTGGCACAGATACGCAGTATTTT	CASSPDRGGTDTQYF
.	TRBV11-2	TRBD1	TRBJ1-5	TGTGCCAGCAGCTTAGACGCCGGGACAGGGGGCAATCAGCCCCAGCATTTT	CASSLDAGTGGNQPQHF
.	TRBV28	.	TRBJ1-1	TGTGCCAGCAGTCCGATGACCTTCCCGGGCACTGAAGCTTTCTTT	CASSPMTFPGTEAFF
.	TRBV18	TRBD1	TRBJ1-1	TGTGCCAGCTCACCGTCGGACAGGGGGCGTACTGAAGCTTTCTTT	CASSPSDRGRTEAFF
.	TRBV6-6	TRBD1	TRBJ2-3	TGTGCCAGCAGTACCACGGACAGGGGGGGCACAGATACGCAGTATTTT	CASSTTDRGGTDTQYF
few	TRBV9	TRBD2	TRBJ2-7	TGTGCCAGCAGCGTAGGGGTAGGACTAGCGGGAACTTACGAGCAGTACTTC	CASSVGVGLAGTYEQYF
.	TRBV29-1	TRBD2	TRBJ2-3	TGCAGCGTGGAAGGACTAGCGGGAGGGCCGGCAGATACGCAGTATTTT	CSVEGLAGGPADTQYF
.	TRBV24-1	TRBD2	TRBJ2-2	TGTGCCACCAGTTTGGGTCAGGCGGGACTAGCGGGGAAAGGTCGCACCGGGGAGCTGTTTTTT	CATSLGQAGLAGKGRTGELFF
.	TRBV28	.	TRBJ1-2	TGTGCCAGCAGTCCAAATAACTATGGCTACACCTTC	CASSPNNYGYTF
.	TRBV27	.	TRBJ1-2	TGTGCCAGCAGTAGGGCCGGCGGGGGCTATGGCTACACCTTC	CASSRAGGGYGYTF
.	TRBV5-1	.	TRBJ1-1	TGCGCCAGCAGCCCGGGGGTGAACACTGAAGCTTTCTTT	CASSPGVNTEAFF
.	TRBV19	.	TRBJ2-6	TGTGCCAGCAGCCCGTCGGGACATTTAGCCTCTGGGGCCAACGTCCTGACTTTC	CASSPSGHLASGANVLTF
.	TRBV12-3/TRBV12-4	.	TRBJ1-1	TGTGCCAGCAGTTCGACAGGACAAGCTTTCTTT	CASSSTGQAFF
.	TRBV7-8	.	TRBJ1-1	TGTGCCAGCAGCTTAGAAGGGAGCATGAACACTGAAGCTTTCTTT	CASSLEGSMNTEAFF
.	TRBV4-2	TRBD2	TRBJ2-5	TGTGCCAGCAGCCAAGGGACGGCACTAGCGGCGCGGTTAGGGGAGACCCAGTACTTC	CASSQGTALAARLGETQYF
.	TRBV6-4	TRBD1	TRBJ2-1	TGTGCCAGCAGTGCCCAGCAGGGGGCTTACAATGAGCAGTTCTTC	CASSAQQGAYNEQFF
.	TRBV7-6	TRBD2	TRBJ2-5	TGTGCCAGCAGCTTAGCCCCATTACTAGCGGGGGGTAAAGAGACCCAGTACTTC	CASSLAPLLAGGKETQYF
.	TRBV4-1	TRBD2	TRBJ2-7	TGCGCCAGCAGCCAAGCGGGGACTAGCGGGACGGAGCAGTACTTC	CASSQAGTSGTEQYF
.	TRBV12-3/TRBV12-4	.	TRBJ2-7	TGTGCCAGCAGTTTTCAACTAAATACCGAGCAGTACTTC	CASSFQLNTEQYF
.	TRBV5-4	TRBD2	TRBJ2-7	TGTGCCTCCAAGCCGGGGGGGGCCCACGAGCAGTACTTC	CASKPGGAHEQYF